Here is one TCR beta chain with its context. The record originates from a study of T cells after yellow fever vaccination. Researchers made TCR cDNA using 5'RACE template switching, and this step added a universal primer site and UMIs. TCRdb re-derived calls from the 5' RACE reads in MiXCR, one entry per CDR3 protein. The sample holds about 75,000 distinct CDR3 sequences, under 9.5% seen once. V was cut by 2 bases and J by 5 bases, with 21 bases left in between. The CDR3 contains 17 residues. Germline V lookup: CDR1 LGHNA, CDR2 YSLEER. The specimen was CD8+ T cells sorted from PBMCs, collected 10 to 11 days after the first yellow fever vaccination. The rearrangement joins TRBV4-3 to TRBJ2-5, with D unclear. This clonotype originated in a young man who received the YFV17D yellow fever vaccine. CDR3 in amino acids: CASSQSVMRPFEETQYF. The CDR3 DNA follows: TGCGCCAGCAGCCAATCCGTTATGCGACCCTTTGAGGAGACCCAGTACTTC.